The subject of this entry is one T cell receptor (beta chain). The sample originates from a study of blood T cell repertoires in COVID-19. At the level of the study: Nucleic acid was either cDNA or gDNA, and it came from T cells, B-cell-depleted T cells, or PBMCs.

Germline V gives CDR1 MNHNS, CDR2 SASEGT. V was pared by 4 bases and J by 0 bases, with 6 bases of the junction left unmatched. The CDR3 covers 16 residues. The table came from immunoSEQ multiplex PCR; TCRdb's copy has only in-frame clones and leaves some out. The sample has approximately 200,000 clones; approximately 83% are singletons. What was sequenced was peripheral blood. The TCR was taken from a woman aged 60-70 years with acute or convalescent COVID-19. The chain links TRBV6-1 to TRBJ2-3, with 8 bases aligning to TRBD2. The CDR3 coding sequence is TGTGCCAGCAGTGCGGGGGGGTCTGGGAGCACAGATACGCAGTATTTT. It is translated as CASSAGGSGSTDTQYF.